These 14 T cell receptor beta chains came from one sample sequenced in a study of radiation and T cells in renal cell carcinoma. The time point here: baseline pretreatment blood. The treatment was: 15 Gy SBRT to primary tumor, nephrectomy 4 weeks later. Assay: immunoSEQ multiplex PCR; the TCRdb copy retains only in-frame clones and omits some. This table holds 110,000 to 150,000 clones, approximately 90% found once. Sequences were derived from blood, sampled from a patient whose treatment included radiotherapy and nephrectomy. The source is a woman in her 50s with renal cell carcinoma.

V usage is TRBV5-6 and J usage is TRBJ2-5; no reliable D call. With the DNA end fitting TRBJ2-7 better, the J assignment may be wrong. The CDR3 is made up of 12 amino acids. Germline values: CDR1 SGHDT, CDR2 YYEEEE. The CDR3 sequence is CASSRSGYEQYF. In DNA, the CDR3 is TGTGCCAGCAGCCGGTCGGGCTACGAGCAGTACTTC.

The genes are TRBV2 and TRBJ2-1; unclear D gene. The germline V gene encodes CDR1 SNHLY and CDR2 FYNNEI. V was trimmed by 3 bases and J by 4 bases, leaving 1 base between them. The CDR3 is 11 amino acids. The CDR3 region has the DNA TGTGCCAGCAGTGAGTACAATGAGCAGTTCTTC. This translates into CASSEYNEQFF.

The rearrangement links TRBV5-5 to TRBJ1-6, with D possibly matching TRBD1 (6 bases). The CDR3 consists of 13 residues. Germline V gene lookup returns CDR1 SGHKS and CDR2 YYEKEE (reference sequence). The V end lost 5 bases, the J end lost 7 bases, and 10 bases lay between the germline ends. The CDR3: CASRGGGNSPLHF. The CDR3, as DNA: TGTGCCAGCAGAGGGGGGGGGAATTCACCCCTCCACTTT.

In this sample, this clone turned up once. The rearrangement links TRBV19 to TRBJ1-2; D unclear. This CDR3 is 14 amino acids long. The V gene lost 5 bases and the J gene lost 3 bases, with 13 bases spanning the gap. In germline, CDR1 is LNHDA, CDR2 SQIVND (reference sequence). This CDR3 reads CASSYPIGDYGYTF. CDR3 DNA sequence: TGTGCCAGTAGTTATCCTATTGGGGACTATGGCTACACCTTC.

This clone occurred once. The chain couples TRBV14 to TRBJ1-1; D is possibly TRBD1 (5 bases). The CDR3 is made up of 16 amino acids. The germline CDR1 and CDR2 sequences are SGHDN and FVKESK. V was clipped by 0 bases and J by 3 bases, with 14 bases between them. This CDR3 reads CASSQDWGSGHTEAFF. In DNA, the CDR3 is TGTGCCAGCAGCCAAGATTGGGGGAGCGGGCACACTGAAGCTTTCTTT.

The gene calls are TRBV5-1 and TRBJ2-1; 7 nucleotides line up with TRBD2. The trim removed 0 bases at V and 5 bases at J, leaving 5 bases unmatched. Germline lookup yields CDR1 SGHRS and CDR2 YFSETQ. This CDR3 is built from 15 residues. CDR3: CASSLAPLADNEQFF. For the CDR3, the DNA is TGCGCCAGCAGCTTGGCGCCTCTAGCGGACAATGAGCAGTTCTTC.

This chain connects TRBV5-1 to TRBJ2-2; a weak D match, TRBD2 (6 bases). The germline V gene has CDR1 SGHRS and CDR2 YFSETQ. This CDR3 comprises 15 residues. V lost 4 bases and J 5 bases, leaving 15 bases between the germline ends. The CDR3: CASSRDSRVTGELFF. For the CDR3, the DNA is TGCGCCAGCAGCCGGGACTCCCGGGTGACCGGGGAGCTGTTTTTT.

This chain connects TRBV10-3 to TRBJ1-4, with a tentative D call TRBD1 (5 bases). The germline V gene has CDR1 ENHRY and CDR2 SYGVKD. There are 17 residues in the CDR3. The V end lost 5 bases, the J end lost 4 bases, and 20 bases lay between the germline ends. The CDR3 DNA reads TGTGCCATCAGTCCCTCTCCGAGGGTGACAGTTAATGAAAAACTGTTTTTT. As protein: CAISPSPRVTVNEKLFF.

V and J are TRBV12-2 and TRBJ1-2. TRBV12-2 is marked as a pseudogene. The length of the CDR3 is 16 residues. The CDR3 DNA reads TGTGCAAGTCGCCCACCGGGGGGCAGCTTGGGGTATGGCTACACCTTC. This translates into CASRPPGGSLGYGYTF.

The gene calls are TRBV2 and TRBJ1-3; D is ambiguous. Trimming stripped 6 bases from V and 0 bases from J, with 6 bases between. The CDR3 consists of 13 residues. Germline assignment: CDR1 SNHLY and CDR2 FYNNEI. CDR3 sequence: CASSRSSGNTIYF. In nucleotides, the CDR3 is TGTGCCAGCAGCCGGAGCTCTGGAAACACCATATATTTT.

The chain uses TRBV5-1 and TRBJ1-2, with D possibly TRBD1 on 6 matching bases. Germline CDR1 reads SGHRS; CDR2 reads YFSETQ. The length of the CDR3 is 15 residues. V was shortened by 0 bases and J by 4 bases, with 13 bases between the two germline ends. CDR3 region: CASSLEPGASYGYTF. CDR3 in DNA: TGCGCCAGCAGCTTGGAACCAGGGGCGAGCTATGGCTACACCTTC.

The chain joins TRBV6-1 to TRBJ1-6; D unresolved. The CDR3 spans 15 residues. Germline CDR1 and CDR2: MNHNS and SASEGT. Between the trimmed V and J ends, which lost 3 bases and 11 bases, there was a span of 17 bases. In DNA form, the CDR3 reads TGTGCCAGCAGTGACGAGTCCAGGCTTTCTACACCCCTCCACTTT. Amino acid sequence: CASSDESRLSTPLHF.

On this clone itself: Other nucleotide sequences in the sample specify the same CDR3. The gene calls are TRBV5-5 and TRBJ1-5; D is unclear. From germline, CDR1 is SGHKS and CDR2 YYEKEE (reference sequence). The length of the CDR3 is 15 residues. V was pared by 2 bases and J by 0 bases, with 9 bases between. CDR3 nucleotide sequence: TGTGCCAGCAGCTTAGGGCCGAATAGCAATCAGCCCCAGCATTTT. Encoded protein: CASSLGPNSNQPQHF.

The chain uses TRBV10-3 and TRBJ2-5; no reliable D call. Germline V gives CDR1 ENHRY, CDR2 SYGVKD. Trimming left V 5 bases short and J 2 bases short, with 3 bases between. The CDR3 has 11 amino acids. The CDR3 sequence: CAISPQETQYF. In DNA form, the CDR3 reads TGTGCCATCAGTCCTCAAGAGACCCAGTACTTC.